This T cell receptor (beta chain) derives from a study of blood T cell repertoires in COVID-19. Study at large: There were acute and convalescent COVID-19 samples, and they came from the United States, Italy and Spain. From T cells, B-cell-depleted T cells, or PBMCs came the material, which was cDNA or gDNA.

Participants were placed into cohorts based on the clinical history they reported. In the source study's methods: Nucleated cell counts were estimated from reference gene primer amplification. TCRdb's table, derived via immunoSEQ multiplex PCR, lists solely in-frame clones and lacks some. The V and J calls and clone size come from that table; D and trimming were worked out from the DNA. The sample records approximately 230,000 clones, 85% to 90% being singletons. Germline assignment: CDR1 KGHSH and CDR2 LQKENI. Trimming at V came to 8 bases and at J to 4 bases, leaving 10 bases not matched to a gene. This CDR3 is 15 amino acids long.

The J gene is TRBJ1-3, the V gene TRBV18, with TRBD1 matching 8 bases. Sequenced: PBMCs or T cells enriched from blood (not recorded which). The clonotype was recovered from a woman in her fifties or sixties with acute COVID-19. CDR3 bases: TGTGCCAGCACCGGACAGGGCCATCTCGGAAACACCATATATTTT. Translation gives CASTGQGHLGNTIYF.